The 10 T cell receptor beta chains listed next were all sequenced from one sample in a study of cytomegalovirus exposure and HLA in healthy donors. PCR was performed using 60 Vbeta and 13 Jbeta primers. TCRdb's table, derived via immunoSEQ multiplex PCR, lists solely in-frame clones and lacks some. This sample carries around 150,000 clones, approximately 77% of them seen once, and the ten largest clones take around 1.3%. Source material: PBMCs. The receptor source for this set is a woman in her thirties or forties in good health and CMV-seronegative.

This chain uses TRBV28 with TRBJ1-1; no firm D call. CDR3 size: 11 residues. V lost 7 bases and J 5 bases, leaving 8 bases between the germline ends. Germline CDR1 and CDR2: MDHEN and SYDVKM. The CDR3, as DNA: TGTGCCAGCACCTCGGTAACTGAAGCTTTCTTT. Translated: CASTSVTEAFF. The full variable domain, rest sourced from reference TRBV28 and TRBJ1-1, is DVKVTQSSRYLVKRTGEKVFLECVQDMDHENMFWYRQDPGLGLRLIYFSYDVKMKEKGDIPEGYSVSREKKERFSLILESASTNQTSMYLCASTSVTEAFFGQGTRLTVV.

This clone has a handful of counts. This chain connects TRBV15 to TRBJ2-3; perhaps TRBD2 as D (5 bases). Germline loops: CDR1 LNHNV, CDR2 YYDKDF (reference sequence). Deletions cut 6 bases from V and 4 bases from J, with 5 bases between. The CDR3 is made up of 11 amino acids. The CDR3 nucleotides are TGTGCCACCAGTAGCGCAGATACGCAGTATTTT. Amino acid sequence: CATSSADTQYF.

The chain joins TRBV7-9 to TRBJ1-2, with 10 bases matching TRBD1. The CDR3 is 14 residues long. The J segment lost 5 bases and the V segment lost 3 bases, leaving 3 bases of the junction unmatched. The germline gives CDR1 SEHNR, CDR2 FQNEAQ (reference sequence). The CDR3 here is CASSFPDRGYGYTF. The CDR3 nucleotides are TGTGCCAGCAGCTTCCCGGACAGGGGGTATGGCTACACCTTC.

This chain links TRBV28 with TRBJ1-1, with no clear D. Germline V gives CDR1 MDHEN, CDR2 SYDVKM. CDR3 length equals 14 residues. Deletions cut 3 bases from V and 1 base from J, with 9 bases between. CDR3 sequence: CASSLVRENTEAFF. The CDR3 coding sequence is TGTGCCAGCAGTTTGGTCCGAGAGAACACTGAAGCTTTCTTT. The complete variable domain, with remaining parts taken from reference TRBV28 and TRBJ1-1, reads DVKVTQSSRYLVKRTGEKVFLECVQDMDHENMFWYRQDPGLGLRLIYFSYDVKMKEKGDIPEGYSVSREKKERFSLILESASTNQTSMYLCASSLVRENTEAFFGQGTRLTVV.

The chain employs TRBV5-4 and TRBJ2-7; 7 bases line up with TRBD2. This CDR3 spans 12 amino acids. Germline V gives CDR1 SGHNT, CDR2 YYREEE (reference sequence). Trimming removed 2 bases from V and 6 bases from J; junction bases left unmatched: 2. The CDR3 protein is CASSLAGFEQYF. The CDR3 DNA is TGTGCCAGCAGCTTAGCGGGGTTCGAGCAGTACTTC.

In this sample, this clone turned up once. The CDR3 bases are TGCGCCAGCAGGGTTTCCCGGAGCACAGATACGCAGTATTTT. This gives the protein CASRVSRSTDTQYF. The chain has TRBV5-1 and TRBJ2-3, with D unresolved. The germline V gene encodes CDR1 SGHRS and CDR2 YFSETQ. CDR3 size: 14 residues. V was cut by 5 bases and J by 0 bases, with 10 bases left in between.

This sequence joins TRBV5-6 and TRBJ1-2; D may be TRBD1 (6 bases). CDR1 and CDR2 (germline): SGHDT, YYEEEE. V lost 0 bases and J lost 0, with 12 bases in between. This CDR3 is built from 16 residues. In nucleotides, the CDR3 is TGTGCCAGCAGCTTGGGGACAGCGCTAGCTAACTATGGCTACACCTTC. It codes for CASSLGTALANYGYTF. The whole variable domain, filled in from reference TRBV5-6 and TRBJ1-2, reads DAGVTQSPTHLIKTRGQQVTLRCSPKSGHDTVSWYQQALGQGPQFIFQYYEEEERQRGNFPDRFSGHQFPNYSSELNVNALLLGDSALYLCASSLGTALANYGYTFGSGTRLTVV.

This clone was detected only a few times. V gene TRBV7-2 combines with J gene TRBJ1-3; TRBD1 agrees at 8 bases. This CDR3 region has 16 residues. The ends lost 5 bases at V and 3 bases at J; junction bases unmatched: 9. CDR1 is SGHTA, CDR2 FQGNSA, per germline. The CDR3 region has the DNA TGTGCCAGCAGCGCGCGACAGGGGTCCGGTGGAAACACCATATATTTT. Protein sequence: CASSARQGSGGNTIYF.

Written as DNA, the CDR3 is TGCAGCGTTGAATCTCTAGCGGGCGACACCGGGGAGCTGTTTTTT. Amino acid sequence: CSVESLAGDTGELFF. This chain joins TRBV29-1 and TRBJ2-2; 8 bases are shared with TRBD2. Trimming removed 2 bases from V and 3 bases from J; junction bases left unmatched: 5. Germline-derived CDR1 and CDR2 are SQVTM and ANQGSEA. The CDR3 has 15 residues.

J is TRBJ1-3 and V is TRBV6-5; TRBD1 matches at 10 bases. Germline lookup yields CDR1 MNHEY and CDR2 SVGAGI. The ends lost 2 bases at V and 4 bases at J; junction bases unmatched: 5. The CDR3 has 16 amino acids. In DNA form, the CDR3 reads TGTGCCAGCAGTTACGCAAAGACAGGGGGCGGAAACACCATATATTTT. This encodes CASSYAKTGGGNTIYF.